This record looks at one TCR beta chain sequence and its context. The CDR3 length is 15 residues. CDR1 is KGHDR, CDR2 SFDVKD, per germline. V dropped 4 bases and J dropped 3; count of bases not matched to a gene: 4. The entry originates in a study of blood T cell repertoires in COVID-19. Whole-study context: Acute and convalescent COVID-19 specimens originated in the United States, Italy and Spain. Nucleic acid was either cDNA or gDNA, and it came from T cells, B-cell-depleted T cells, or PBMCs.

Sequencing was performed with immunoSEQ multiplex PCR; in TCRdb, only in-frame clones are kept and a portion is missing. Found here are about 73,000 clones, about nine tenths of them singletons; the top ten hold 5.1%. This receptor was taken from a young woman with acute or convalescent COVID-19. This rearrangement joins TRBV24-1 to TRBJ2-7, with 11 bases aligning to TRBD1. Sequences were obtained from peripheral blood. CDR3: CATSDGGTGGYEQYF. The CDR3 region has the DNA TGTGCCACCAGTGACGGAGGGACAGGGGGCTACGAGCAGTACTTC.